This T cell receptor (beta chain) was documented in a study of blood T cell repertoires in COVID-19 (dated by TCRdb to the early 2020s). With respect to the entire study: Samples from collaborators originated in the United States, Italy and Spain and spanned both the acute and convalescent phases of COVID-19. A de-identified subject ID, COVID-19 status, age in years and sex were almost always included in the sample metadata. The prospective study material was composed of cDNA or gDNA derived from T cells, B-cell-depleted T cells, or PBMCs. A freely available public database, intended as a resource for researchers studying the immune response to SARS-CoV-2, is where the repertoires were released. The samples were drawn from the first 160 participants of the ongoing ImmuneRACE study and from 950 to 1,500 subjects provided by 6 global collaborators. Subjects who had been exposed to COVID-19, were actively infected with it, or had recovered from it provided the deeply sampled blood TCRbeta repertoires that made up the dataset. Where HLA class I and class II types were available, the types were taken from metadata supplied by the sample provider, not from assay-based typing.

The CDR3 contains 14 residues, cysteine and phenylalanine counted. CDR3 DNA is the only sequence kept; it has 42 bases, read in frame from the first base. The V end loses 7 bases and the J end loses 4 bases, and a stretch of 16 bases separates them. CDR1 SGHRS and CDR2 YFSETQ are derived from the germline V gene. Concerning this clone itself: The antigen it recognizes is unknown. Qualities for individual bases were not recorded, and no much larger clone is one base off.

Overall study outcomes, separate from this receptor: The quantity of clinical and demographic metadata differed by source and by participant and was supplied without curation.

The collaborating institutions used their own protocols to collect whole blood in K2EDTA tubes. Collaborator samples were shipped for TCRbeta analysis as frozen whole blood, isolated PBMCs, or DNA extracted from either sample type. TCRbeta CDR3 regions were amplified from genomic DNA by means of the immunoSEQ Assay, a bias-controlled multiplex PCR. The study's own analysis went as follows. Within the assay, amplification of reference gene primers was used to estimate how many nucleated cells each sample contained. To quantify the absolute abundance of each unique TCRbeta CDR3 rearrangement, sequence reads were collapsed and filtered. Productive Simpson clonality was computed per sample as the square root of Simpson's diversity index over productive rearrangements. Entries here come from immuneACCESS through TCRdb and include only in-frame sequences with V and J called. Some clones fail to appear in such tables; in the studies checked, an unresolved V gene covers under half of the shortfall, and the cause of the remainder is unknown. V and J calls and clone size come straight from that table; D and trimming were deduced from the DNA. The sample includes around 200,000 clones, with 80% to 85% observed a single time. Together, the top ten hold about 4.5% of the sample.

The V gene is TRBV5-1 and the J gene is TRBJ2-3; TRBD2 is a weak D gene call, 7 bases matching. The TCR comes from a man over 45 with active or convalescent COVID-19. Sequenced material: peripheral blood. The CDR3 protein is CASQQGGGSDTQYF. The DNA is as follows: TGCGCCAGCCAACAAGGCGGGGGCTCAGATACGCAGTATTTT.